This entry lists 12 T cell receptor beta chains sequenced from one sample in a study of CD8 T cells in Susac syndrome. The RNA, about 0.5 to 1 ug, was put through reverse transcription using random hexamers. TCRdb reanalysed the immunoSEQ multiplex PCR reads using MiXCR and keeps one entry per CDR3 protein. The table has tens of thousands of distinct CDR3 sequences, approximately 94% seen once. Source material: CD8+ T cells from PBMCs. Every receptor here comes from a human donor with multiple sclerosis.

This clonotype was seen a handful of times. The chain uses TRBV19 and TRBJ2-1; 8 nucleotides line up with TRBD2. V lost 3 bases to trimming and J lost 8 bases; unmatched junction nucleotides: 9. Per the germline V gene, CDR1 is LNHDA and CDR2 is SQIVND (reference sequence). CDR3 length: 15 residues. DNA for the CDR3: TGTGCCAGTAGTATGAGCAGCGGGAGTTTTGATGAGCAGTTCTTC. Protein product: CASSMSSGSFDEQFF.

The DNA for the CDR3 is TGTGCCAGCAGTTCTATCCTTCGGGGTGCAACTAATGAAAAACTGTTTTTT. Translated: CASSSILRGATNEKLFF. The chain joins TRBV12-3 or TRBV12-4 to TRBJ1-4; no clear D. Trimming stripped 4 bases from V and 0 bases from J, with 15 bases between. The CDR3 contains 17 residues.

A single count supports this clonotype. CDR3: CASNPNTGELFF. DNA for the CDR3: TGTGCCAGCAACCCGAACACCGGGGAGCTGTTTTTT. This sequence joins TRBV9 and TRBJ2-2; D remains unclear. Germline CDR1 is SGDLS and CDR2 is YYNGEE. Deletions cut 6 bases from V and 0 bases from J, with 3 bases between. There are 12 residues in the CDR3.

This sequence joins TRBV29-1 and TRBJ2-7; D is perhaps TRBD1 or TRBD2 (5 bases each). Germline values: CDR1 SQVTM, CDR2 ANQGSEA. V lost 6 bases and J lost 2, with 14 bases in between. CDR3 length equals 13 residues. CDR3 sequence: CSVSVRGAYEQYF. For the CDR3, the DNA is TGCAGCGTGAGCGTCCGGGGCGCCTACGAGCAGTACTTC.

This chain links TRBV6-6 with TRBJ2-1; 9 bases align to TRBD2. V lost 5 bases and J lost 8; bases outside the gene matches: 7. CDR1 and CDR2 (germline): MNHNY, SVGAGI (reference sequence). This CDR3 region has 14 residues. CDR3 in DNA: TGTGCCAGCAGTCCCGCGGGGGGGCTCGATGAGCAGTTCTTC. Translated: CASSPAGGLDEQFF.

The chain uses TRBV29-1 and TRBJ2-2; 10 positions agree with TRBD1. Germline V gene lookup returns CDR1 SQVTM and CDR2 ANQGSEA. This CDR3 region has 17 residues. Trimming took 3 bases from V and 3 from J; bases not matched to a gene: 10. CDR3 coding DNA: TGCAGCGTTGACAGGACAGGGGGTCTTCGAGACACCGGGGAGCTGTTTTTT. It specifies CSVDRTGGLRDTGELFF.

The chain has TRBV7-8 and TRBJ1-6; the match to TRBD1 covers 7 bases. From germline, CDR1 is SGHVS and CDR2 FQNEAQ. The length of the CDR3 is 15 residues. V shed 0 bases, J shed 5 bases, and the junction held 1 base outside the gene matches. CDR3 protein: CASSLAGTDNSPLHF. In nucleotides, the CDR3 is TGTGCCAGCAGCTTAGCAGGGACAGATAATTCACCCCTCCACTTT.

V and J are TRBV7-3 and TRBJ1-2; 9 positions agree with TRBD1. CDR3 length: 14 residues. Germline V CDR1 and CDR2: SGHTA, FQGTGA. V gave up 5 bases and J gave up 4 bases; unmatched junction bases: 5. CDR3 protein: CASSPGTGPYGYTF. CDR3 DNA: TGTGCCAGCAGCCCCGGGACAGGGCCCTATGGCTACACCTTC.

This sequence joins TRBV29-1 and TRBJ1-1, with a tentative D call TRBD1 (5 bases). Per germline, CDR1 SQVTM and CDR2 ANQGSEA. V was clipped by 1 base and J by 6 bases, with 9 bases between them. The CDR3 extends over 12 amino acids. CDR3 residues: CSVEGPGAEAFF. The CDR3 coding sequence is TGCAGCGTTGAAGGGCCGGGGGCTGAAGCTTTCTTT.

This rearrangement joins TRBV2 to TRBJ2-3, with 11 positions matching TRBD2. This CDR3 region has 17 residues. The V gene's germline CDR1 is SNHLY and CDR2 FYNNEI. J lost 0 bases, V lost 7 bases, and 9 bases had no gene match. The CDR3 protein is CASTDTSGSVSTDTQYF. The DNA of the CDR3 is TGTGCCAGCACTGACACTAGCGGGAGTGTAAGCACAGATACGCAGTATTTT.

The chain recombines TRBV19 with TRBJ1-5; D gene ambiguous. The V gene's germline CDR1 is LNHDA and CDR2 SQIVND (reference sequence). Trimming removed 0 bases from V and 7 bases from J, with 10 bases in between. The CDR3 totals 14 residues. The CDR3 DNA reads TGTGCCAGTAGTATAGATCTAACCAGGCAGCCCCAGCATTTT. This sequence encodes CASSIDLTRQPQHF. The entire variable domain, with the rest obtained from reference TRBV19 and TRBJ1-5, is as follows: DGGITQSPKYLFRKEGQNVTLSCEQNLNHDAMYWYRQDPGQGLRLIYYSQIVNDFQKGDIAEGYSVSREKKESFPLTVTSAQKNPTAFYLCASSIDLTRQPQHFGDGTRLSIL.

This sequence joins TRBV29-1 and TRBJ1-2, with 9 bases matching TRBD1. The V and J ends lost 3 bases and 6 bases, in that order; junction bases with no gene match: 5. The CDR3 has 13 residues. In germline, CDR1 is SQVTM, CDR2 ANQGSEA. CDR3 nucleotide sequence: TGCAGCGTTGATGGGGGGACAGGGAATGGCTACACCTTC. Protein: CSVDGGTGNGYTF.